Following are 30 T cell receptor beta chains from one sample sequenced in a study of cytomegalovirus exposure and HLA in healthy donors. The PCR used 60 Vbeta and 13 Jbeta primers. Method: immunoSEQ multiplex PCR; TCRdb's copy keeps in-frame clones and lacks some. Of roughly 150,000 clones in the sample, more than 65% were seen once. Specimen: PBMCs. These receptors were taken from a man aged 18-30 years in good health and CMV-seropositive.

The rearrangement uses TRBV27 and TRBJ2-7; perhaps TRBD1 as D (5 bases). V lost 7 bases and J 3 bases, leaving 16 bases between the germline ends. Germline V gene data show CDR1 as MNHEY and CDR2 as SMNVEV (reference sequence). The length of the CDR3 is 14 residues. CDR3 residues: CASILRVGFYEQYF. DNA of the CDR3: TGTGCCAGCATCCTCAGGGTAGGCTTCTACGAGCAGTACTTC.

The V and J genes are TRBV10-3 and TRBJ2-7; D is perhaps TRBD1 (6 bases). The CDR3 sequence is 16 residues long. Germline values: CDR1 ENHRY, CDR2 SYGVKD. The V and J ends lost 11 bases and 1 base respectively, with 24 bases between them. Written as DNA, the CDR3 is TGTGCCCCCTGGGGTTTTAGGCAGGGGTCTTCCTACGAGCAGTACTTC. Translated, it gives CAPWGFRQGSSYEQYF.

This clone was seen only a few times. This chain uses TRBV7-8 with TRBJ2-6, with 12 positions matching TRBD2. The CDR3 totals 15 residues. Trimming removed 10 bases from V and 4 bases from J; junction bases left unmatched: 5. The V gene's germline CDR1 is SGHVS and CDR2 FQNEAQ. The CDR3 DNA sequence: TGTGCCACGACTAGCGGGAGTCTGGGGGCCAACGTCCTGACTTTC. Protein sequence: CATTSGSLGANVLTF.

The chain couples TRBV2 to TRBJ2-3, with 11 nucleotides matching TRBD2. V was pared by 3 bases and J by 6 bases, with 5 bases of the junction left unmatched. Germline V gives CDR1 SNHLY, CDR2 FYNNEI. This CDR3 has 15 residues. CDR3 in DNA: TGTGCCAGCAGTGATACTAGCGGGAGAGGGGATACGCAGTATTTT. Encoded protein: CASSDTSGRGDTQYF. Drawing the rest from reference TRBV2 and TRBJ2-3, the complete variable domain is EPEVTQTPSHQVTQMGQEVILRCVPISNHLYFYWYRQILGQKVEFLVSFYNNEISEKSEIFDDQFSVERPDGSNFTLKIRSTKLEDSAMYFCASSDTSGRGDTQYFGPGTRLTVL.

The rearrangement uses TRBV19 and TRBJ2-3; 11 bases map to TRBD1. Germline V gene lookup returns CDR1 LNHDA and CDR2 SQIVND (reference sequence). V trimming: 1 base; J trimming: 6 bases; junction bases outside the gene matches: 3. CDR3 length: 15 residues. CDR3 DNA: TGTGCCAGTAGTATAGGGACAGGGGGCCCGGATACGCAGTATTTT. Its protein is CASSIGTGGPDTQYF. Drawing the rest from reference TRBV19 and TRBJ2-3, the complete variable domain is DGGITQSPKYLFRKEGQNVTLSCEQNLNHDAMYWYRQDPGQGLRLIYYSQIVNDFQKGDIAEGYSVSREKKESFPLTVTSAQKNPTAFYLCASSIGTGGPDTQYFGPGTRLTVL.

The chain recombines TRBV7-9 with TRBJ2-7, with D tentatively TRBD1 (5 bases). Trimming pared 5 bases from V and 4 bases from J, leaving 12 bases between. The CDR3 is 13 amino acids. From germline, CDR1 is SEHNR and CDR2 FQNEAQ (reference sequence). DNA of the CDR3: TGTGCCAGCAGCCCCCCCGGACAATACGAGCAGTACTTC. It specifies CASSPPGQYEQYF.

This clone was counted a single time. The chain combines TRBV11-3 with TRBJ2-1; TRBD1 aligns across 8 bases. This CDR3 contains 14 residues. J was trimmed by 5 bases and V by 8 bases; bases with no gene match: 8. Germline CDR1 and CDR2: SGHNT and YENEEA. The CDR3 is CASSTGTGNNEQFF. CDR3 bases: TGTGCCAGCTCCACGGGGACAGGTAACAATGAGCAGTTCTTC.

The chain couples TRBV19 to TRBJ1-4; tentative D call: TRBD1 (5 bases). The length of the CDR3 is 15 residues. Germline V gives CDR1 LNHDA, CDR2 SQIVND (reference sequence). V lost 5 bases and J 7 bases, leaving 17 bases between the germline ends. The CDR3 DNA reads TGTGCCAGTAGTCTCCAGGGAGCGGGAGGTGAAAAACTGTTTTTT. It encodes CASSLQGAGGEKLFF.

This chain uses TRBV29-1 with TRBJ2-3, with TRBD2 as a possible D gene (7 bases). V was trimmed by 4 bases and J by 14 bases, leaving 22 bases between them. Looked up from germline, CDR1 is SQVTM and CDR2 is ANQGSEA. The CDR3 has 13 residues. The CDR3 sequence is CSVAIVGGHGGYF. DNA of the CDR3: TGCAGCGTTGCGATAGTGGGGGGGCACGGGGGGTATTTT.

The chain uses TRBV5-6 and TRBJ1-2; D is perhaps TRBD1 (5 bases). With 3 bases removed from V and 8 bases from J, the gap between germline ends came to 11 bases. This CDR3 spans 12 amino acids. Germline V lookup: CDR1 SGHDT, CDR2 YYEEEE. CDR3 sequence reads: CASSSGVAGYTF. In nucleotides, the CDR3 is TGTGCCAGCAGCTCGGGGGTGGCCGGCTACACCTTC.

The chain joins TRBV7-3 to TRBJ1-1; D ambiguous. Germline V gene lookup returns CDR1 SGHTA and CDR2 FQGTGA. Trimming pared 5 bases from V and 3 bases from J, leaving 13 bases between. The CDR3 has 14 amino acids. This CDR3 reads CASSRIGKDTEAFF. CDR3 DNA sequence: TGTGCCAGCAGCCGAATCGGGAAGGACACTGAAGCTTTCTTT.

The count of this clone is one. The chain uses TRBV6-6 and TRBJ1-1; D might be TRBD1 (5 bases). Trimming cost V 11 bases and J 1 base, with 11 bases left between them. This CDR3 contains 12 residues. Germline assignment: CDR1 MNHNY and CDR2 SVGAGI (reference sequence). This chain's CDR3 is CAGRTRNTEAFF. CDR3 sequence (DNA): TGTGCCGGAAGGACAAGGAACACTGAAGCTTTCTTT.

CDR3 in amino acids: CASSLSEENTEAFF. The CDR3 DNA sequence: TGTGCCAGCAGCTTATCTGAGGAGAACACTGAAGCTTTCTTT. The chain couples TRBV7-6 to TRBJ1-1; D not resolved. The germline CDR1 and CDR2 sequences are SGHVS and FNYEAQ. The CDR3 has 14 amino acids. V lost 2 bases and J 1 base, leaving 8 bases between the germline ends.

V and J are TRBV10-1 and TRBJ2-3; 7 nucleotides align to TRBD1. CDR1 and CDR2 (germline): WNHNN, SYGVQD (reference sequence). V gave up 3 bases and J gave up 6 bases; unmatched junction bases: 6. The CDR3 extends over 14 amino acids. CDR3 in DNA: TGCGCCAGCAGTGATGGCCAGGGGGTCGATACGCAGTATTTT. Translating gives CASSDGQGVDTQYF.

This clone was observed a handful of times. V usage is TRBV11-1 and J usage is TRBJ2-6, with D uncertain. Germline values: CDR1 SGHAT, CDR2 FQDESV (reference sequence). The CDR3 is made up of 16 amino acids. The ends were cut back, 5 bases at V and 4 bases at J, with 15 bases in the middle. For the CDR3, the DNA is TGTGCCAGCAGCACATATACGTTATCCGGGGCCAACGTCCTGACTTTC. Residues: CASSTYTLSGANVLTF.

The rearrangement joins TRBV10-3 to TRBJ2-5; D is unclear. V was cut by 6 bases and J by 2 bases, with 13 bases left in between. The germline CDR1 and CDR2 sequences are ENHRY and SYGVKD. The CDR3 sequence is 14 residues long. CDR3 loop: CAISANRVQETQYF. Here the CDR3 DNA reads TGTGCCATCAGCGCAAACCGGGTTCAAGAGACCCAGTACTTC.

V gene TRBV18 combines with J gene TRBJ2-7; D unresolved. V gave up 2 bases and J gave up 5 bases, with 13 bases separating them. Germline lookup yields CDR1 KGHSH and CDR2 LQKENI. The CDR3 length is 14 residues. CDR3 region: CASSPSVFTDEQYF. As DNA, the CDR3 is TGTGCCAGCTCACCATCCGTATTTACGGACGAGCAGTACTTC.

This chain joins TRBV7-9 and TRBJ1-1; D is ambiguous. The CDR3 is 13 amino acids. Trimming took off 3 bases at V and 1 base at J, with 6 bases between the two ends. CDR1 is SEHNR, CDR2 FQNEAQ, per germline (reference sequence). Here the CDR3 DNA reads TGTGCCAGCAGCTTCTCGGGGAACACTGAAGCTTTCTTT. Protein sequence: CASSFSGNTEAFF. Filled out from reference TRBV7-9 and TRBJ1-1, the complete variable domain reads DTGVSQNPRHKITKRGQNVTFRCDPISEHNRLYWYRQTLGQGPEFLTYFQNEAQLEKSRLLSDRFSAERPKGSFSTLEIQRTEQGDSAMYLCASSFSGNTEAFFGQGTRLTVV.

This clone appeared a few times. This chain links TRBV30 with TRBJ1-5; unclear D gene. Germline-derived CDR1 and CDR2 are GTSNPN and SVGIG (reference sequence). The CDR3 is 15 amino acids. Trimming left V 1 base short and J 0 bases short, with 10 bases between. The CDR3 reads CAWSAGLNSNQPQHF. CDR3 nucleotides: TGTGCCTGGAGTGCTGGGCTTAATAGCAATCAGCCCCAGCATTTT.

The chain carries TRBV7-9 and TRBJ2-7, with D uncertain. From germline, CDR1 is SEHNR and CDR2 FQNEAQ (reference sequence). V was clipped by 2 bases and J by 3 bases, with 8 bases between them. The CDR3 has 13 residues. CDR3 protein: CASSLMSSYEQYF. CDR3 nucleotide sequence: TGTGCCAGCAGCTTAATGTCGAGCTACGAGCAGTACTTC.

The chain couples TRBV6-6 to TRBJ1-5; D uncertain. Trimming took off 2 bases at V and 5 bases at J, with 13 bases between the two ends. CDR1 is MNHNY and CDR2 is SVGAGI in the germline V gene (reference sequence). The CDR3 is made up of 15 amino acids. CDR3 bases: TGTGCCAGCAGTTACGGCGGAGGCCCTCATCAGCCCCAGCATTTT. Translation gives CASSYGGGPHQPQHF.

V is TRBV10-2 and J is TRBJ1-4; D is undetermined. CDR1 is WSHSY and CDR2 is SAAADI in the germline V gene. This CDR3 has 15 residues. V shed 6 bases and J shed 0 bases, with 11 bases lying between them. The CDR3 DNA reads TGCGCCAGCAGAGGATCGGGAGCAACTAATGAAAAACTGTTTTTT. Translated, it gives CASRGSGATNEKLFF.

A single count supports this clone. The chain recombines TRBV19 with TRBJ2-1, with 11 bases fitting TRBD2. The CDR3 runs 15 residues. The germline CDR1 and CDR2 sequences are LNHDA and SQIVND (reference sequence). J gave up 3 bases and V 8 bases, and 6 bases lay outside the gene matches. The CDR3 region is CASARLAGFYNEQFF. CDR3 nucleotide sequence: TGTGCCAGTGCAAGACTAGCGGGGTTCTACAATGAGCAGTTCTTC.

This clone was counted only a few times. Given the absence of the conserved phenylalanine or tryptophan at the CDR3 end, a read error is likely. The DNA is left out, because the CDR3 cannot be placed on it with certainty; the CDR3 is given as TCRdb lists it. The genes are TRBV19 and TRBJ1-2. Germline CDR1 LNHDA, CDR2 SQIVND (reference sequence). From its first to its last residue, the CDR3 has 17 amino acids. The CDR3 sequence: CASSIAELLWMRSVLED.

This chain uses TRBV19 with TRBJ2-5, with D possibly TRBD1 on 6 matching bases. Trimming shortened V by 0 bases and J by 1 base, and 15 bases separated the two germline ends. The CDR3 totals 17 residues. The germline CDR1 and CDR2 sequences are LNHDA and SQIVND (reference sequence). The CDR3 here is CASSIDRWGHLQETQYF. The CDR3 nucleotides are TGTGCCAGTAGTATAGATCGGTGGGGACACCTCCAAGAGACCCAGTACTTC.

The chain couples TRBV19 to TRBJ2-2, with D possibly TRBD1 on 6 matching bases. Trimming cost V 2 bases and J 6 bases, with 13 bases left between them. The CDR3 covers 15 residues. Germline loops: CDR1 LNHDA, CDR2 SQIVND (reference sequence). The CDR3 coding sequence is TGTGCCAGTAGTATATCGTCAGGGGTTGCCGGGGAGCTGTTTTTT. As protein: CASSISSGVAGELFF.

This clone came up once. The chain recombines TRBV14 with TRBJ2-5, with D tentatively TRBD1 (7 bases). Germline loops: CDR1 SGHDN, CDR2 FVKESK. Trimming removed 4 bases from V and 6 bases from J, with 15 bases in between. The CDR3 contains 14 residues. CDR3 protein: CASSPRQGGKTQYF. CDR3 nucleotide sequence: TGTGCCAGCAGCCCGAGACAGGGCGGGAAGACCCAGTACTTC.

The genes are TRBV29-1 and TRBJ1-1; D may be TRBD1 (6 bases). Germline V gene sequence: CDR1 SQVTM, CDR2 ANQGSEA. The V end lost 0 bases, the J end lost 3 bases, and 14 bases lay between the germline ends. The CDR3 is 15 residues long. The CDR3 region has the DNA TGCAGCGTTGAAGACCCACAGGGACGGGACACTGAAGCTTTCTTT. Protein: CSVEDPQGRDTEAFF.

The chain is built from TRBV11-3 and TRBJ1-1, with D possibly TRBD1 on 5 matching bases. From germline, CDR1 is SGHNT and CDR2 YENEEA. V lost 3 bases and J lost 5, with 10 bases in between. This CDR3 has 13 amino acids. The CDR3 reads CASSFTGGTEAFF. The CDR3 DNA is TGTGCCAGCAGCTTTACGGGGGGGACTGAAGCTTTCTTT. Drawing the rest from reference TRBV11-3 and TRBJ1-1, the complete variable domain is EAGVVQSPRYKIIEKKQPVAFWCNPISGHNTLYWYLQNLGQGPELLIRYENEEAVDDSQLPKDRFSAERLKGVDSTLKIQPAELGDSAVYLCASSFTGGTEAFFGQGTRLTVV.

The genes are TRBV6-5 and TRBJ1-1; no clear D gene. V lost 0 bases and J lost 1, with 3 bases in between. The CDR3 consists of 13 residues. Per the germline V gene, CDR1 is MNHEY and CDR2 is SVGAGI. CDR3 loop: CASSYSANTEAFF. CDR3 in DNA: TGTGCCAGCAGTTACTCAGCGAACACTGAAGCTTTCTTT.